A single sample gave rise to the 26 T cell receptor beta chains below, sequenced in a study of blood T cell repertoires in COVID-19. Sequenced by immunoSEQ multiplex PCR; TCRdb stores in-frame clones only, minus some. Of fewer than 150,000 clones in the sample, over 65% are singletons; the top ten hold under 1%. Sequenced sample: peripheral blood. The receptors here all came from a human donor with acute or convalescent COVID-19. The donor label of this sample is uncertain.

The chain employs TRBV15 and TRBJ2-7, with D maybe TRBD1 (5 bases). The V gene lost 0 bases and the J gene lost 3 bases, with 6 bases spanning the gap. CDR1 and CDR2 from the germline V gene are LNHNV and YYDKDF (reference sequence). The CDR3 sequence is 13 residues long. The CDR3 protein is CATSRDRVYEQYF. The CDR3 DNA follows: TGTGCCACCAGCAGAGACAGGGTCTACGAGCAGTACTTC.

The CDR3 nucleotides read TGTGCCAGCAAATCCCTTTTGTGGGGGGCCGGGGAGCTGTTTTTT. It yields the protein CASKSLLWGAGELFF. The genes are TRBV3-1 (or the pseudogene TRBV3-2) and TRBJ2-2; tentative D call: TRBD2 (6 bases). V lost 7 bases and J 6 bases, leaving 18 bases between the germline ends. The CDR3 has 15 amino acids. CDR1 is LGHDT and CDR2 is YNNKEL in the germline V gene (reference sequence).

V usage is TRBV14 and J usage is TRBJ1-1; 10 bases align to TRBD1. CDR1 and CDR2 from the germline V gene are SGHDN and FVKESK. With V trimmed by 2 bases and J by 10 bases, 13 bases remained unmatched. This CDR3 region has 16 residues. The CDR3 sequence is CASSQPKDRGPSGAFF. The CDR3 nucleotides read TGTGCCAGCAGCCAACCTAAAGACAGGGGGCCAAGTGGAGCTTTCTTT.

The chain recombines TRBV25-1 with TRBJ1-6; D not certain. Trimming cost V 2 bases and J 6 bases, with 8 bases left between them. The germline V gene encodes CDR1 MGHDK and CDR2 SYGVNS. This CDR3 has 14 amino acids. CDR3 residues: CASSETMSNSPLHF. The DNA for the CDR3 is TGTGCCAGCAGTGAAACGATGAGTAATTCACCCCTCCACTTT.

This sequence joins TRBV5-1 and TRBJ1-1, with D possibly TRBD1 on 6 matching bases. V was cut by 2 bases and J by 4 bases, with 18 bases left in between. This CDR3 has 16 amino acids. The germline V gene encodes CDR1 SGHRS and CDR2 YFSETQ. The CDR3 is CASSFGPGNRATEAFF. In DNA, the CDR3 is TGCGCCAGCAGCTTCGGCCCGGGAAACAGGGCCACTGAAGCTTTCTTT.

The J gene is TRBJ1-5, the V gene TRBV19; D uncertain. This CDR3 contains 14 residues. CDR1 and CDR2 (germline): LNHDA, SQIVND (reference sequence). Trimming removed 9 bases at V and 0 bases at J, with 12 bases between. The CDR3 reads CASYDPSSNQPQHF. The DNA for the CDR3 is TGTGCCAGCTACGATCCTTCTAGCAATCAGCCCCAGCATTTT.

This clone was seen a handful of times. The V gene is TRBV27, the J gene TRBJ1-2, with TRBD1 identical over 10 bases. After removal of 4 bases from V and 5 bases from J, the junction contained 7 bases not matched to a gene. The CDR3 is made up of 15 amino acids. In germline, CDR1 is MNHEY, CDR2 SMNVEV (reference sequence). The CDR3 DNA sequence: TGTGCCAGCAGTTCCCCGGGACAGGGGTCATATGGCTACACCTTC. It translates to CASSSPGQGSYGYTF.

The V gene is TRBV28, the J gene TRBJ1-2; a weak D match, TRBD1 (6 bases). The V end was cut by 2 bases, the J end by 7 bases, with 14 bases between. Germline V gene sequence: CDR1 MDHEN, CDR2 SYDVKM. This CDR3 is built from 14 residues. CDR3 protein: CASSLVQGKGGYTF. The CDR3 DNA sequence: TGTGCCAGCAGTTTAGTTCAGGGGAAAGGTGGCTACACCTTC.

This clone has a handful of counts. V gene TRBV12-3 or TRBV12-4 combines with J gene TRBJ2-3; TRBD2 aligns across 8 bases. This CDR3 is 13 amino acids long. The ends lost 2 bases at V and 12 bases at J; junction bases unmatched: 7. The CDR3 sequence: CASSLNAGGLQYF. CDR3 in DNA: TGTGCCAGCAGTTTAAATGCGGGGGGCCTCCAGTATTTT.

This clone was observed a handful of times. V gene TRBV5-8 combines with J gene TRBJ1-4; maybe TRBD1 (6 bases). This CDR3 is built from 15 residues. V lost 4 bases, J lost 0 bases, and 10 bases lay in between. Germline-derived CDR1 and CDR2 are SGHTS and YDEGEE. In DNA, the CDR3 is TGTGCCAGCAGCGGCGGACAGCCAACTAATGAAAAACTGTTTTTT. Its translation: CASSGGQPTNEKLFF.

The J gene is TRBJ2-1, the V gene TRBV5-4; TRBD2 aligns across 9 bases. The trim removed 2 bases at V and 8 bases at J, leaving 8 bases unmatched. CDR3 length equals 15 residues. CDR1 is SGHNT and CDR2 is YYREEE in the germline V gene (reference sequence). CDR3 coding DNA: TGTGCCAGCAGCTTCAGCGGGGGGTCCTGGGATGAGCAGTTCTTC. Protein: CASSFSGGSWDEQFF.

This chain joins TRBV28 and TRBJ1-5, with a possible D match to TRBD1 (6 bases). V lost 5 bases and J lost 2, with 19 bases in between. This CDR3 is 17 amino acids long. Germline loops: CDR1 MDHEN, CDR2 SYDVKM. The CDR3 DNA follows: TGTGCCAGCAGTGCCTCTCGTGGCAGGGGCGGCAATCAGCCCCAGCATTTT. It codes for CASSASRGRGGNQPQHF.

The J gene is TRBJ1-2, the V gene TRBV18, with D tentatively TRBD1 (6 bases). V was trimmed by 4 bases and J by 6 bases, leaving 18 bases between them. This CDR3 spans 15 amino acids. Germline CDR1 is KGHSH and CDR2 is LQKENI. DNA of the CDR3: TGTGCCAGCTCACGCCGGGACACCGGAGCTGATGGCTACACCTTC. Its translation is CASSRRDTGADGYTF. Full variable domain (remainder filled in from reference TRBV18 and TRBJ1-2): NAGVMQNPRHLVRRRGQEARLRCSPMKGHSHVYWYRQLPEEGLKFMVYLQKENIIDESGMPKERFSAEFPKEGPSILRIQQVVRGDSAAYFCASSRRDTGADGYTFGSGTRLTVV.

Many counts were recorded for this clone. The chain uses TRBV28 and TRBJ1-2; 7 bases fit TRBD1. After removal of 4 bases from V and 7 bases from J, the junction contained 6 bases not matched to a gene. Per germline, CDR1 MDHEN and CDR2 SYDVKM. The CDR3 length is 13 residues. The CDR3: CASSYTGAGGYTF. The CDR3 DNA reads as TGTGCCAGCAGTTATACAGGGGCGGGTGGCTACACCTTC.

The chain carries TRBV12-3 or TRBV12-4 and TRBJ2-5; 8 bases align to TRBD1. The CDR3 spans 13 residues. After removal of 6 bases from V and 5 bases from J, the junction contained 5 bases not matched to a gene. In DNA form, the CDR3 reads TGTGCCAGCAGGCAGGGGGCAATGGAGACCCAGTACTTC. Protein product: CASRQGAMETQYF.

This chain joins TRBV5-1 and TRBJ2-1; the match to TRBD2 covers 12 bases. J lost 10 bases, V lost 3 bases, and 8 bases had no gene match. The CDR3 totals 15 residues. The V gene's germline CDR1 is SGHRS and CDR2 YFSETQ. DNA for the CDR3: TGCGCCAGCAGCTCTCAGACTAGCGGGGGAATCGAGCAGTTCTTC. Protein sequence: CASSSQTSGGIEQFF. The whole variable domain, filled in from reference TRBV5-1 and TRBJ2-1, reads KAGVTQTPRYLIKTRGQQVTLSCSPISGHRSVSWYQQTPGQGLQFLFEYFSETQRNKGNFPGRFSGRQFSNSRSEMNVSTLELGDSALYLCASSSQTSGGIEQFFGPGTRLTVL.

V usage is TRBV12-5 and J usage is TRBJ1-5, with TRBD1 identical over 7 bases. V shed 3 bases and J 3 bases; nucleotides not matched to a gene: 2. From germline, CDR1 is LGHNT and CDR2 FRNRAP. This CDR3 spans 14 amino acids. The CDR3 DNA sequence: TGTGCTAGTGGTTTCCAGGGGGACAATCAGCCCCAGCATTTT. Residues: CASGFQGDNQPQHF.

The chain has TRBV18 and TRBJ2-3, with D possibly matching TRBD2 (5 bases). Germline lookup yields CDR1 KGHSH and CDR2 LQKENI. The CDR3 contains 14 residues. V lost 1 base, J lost 2 bases, and 7 bases lay in between. The CDR3 sequence is CASSPRELTDTQYF. CDR3 coding DNA: TGTGCCAGCTCACCACGGGAGCTCACAGATACGCAGTATTTT. Based on the CDR3 plus reference TRBV18 and TRBJ2-3, the full variable domain is NAGVMQNPRHLVRRRGQEARLRCSPMKGHSHVYWYRQLPEEGLKFMVYLQKENIIDESGMPKERFSAEFPKEGPSILRIQQVVRGDSAAYFCASSPRELTDTQYFGPGTRLTVL.

The table lists this clone with a count of one. The rearrangement joins TRBV6-1 to TRBJ1-6; D perhaps matches TRBD1 (5 bases). CDR3 length equals 15 residues. Trimming removed 3 bases at V and 0 bases at J, with 6 bases between. Looked up from germline, CDR1 is MNHNS and CDR2 is SASEGT. The CDR3 is CASSDRDSYNSPLHF. The CDR3, as DNA: TGTGCCAGCAGTGACAGGGACTCCTATAATTCACCCCTCCACTTT.

About this clone: Other DNA variants within this sample encode the same CDR3. The chain has TRBV5-1 and TRBJ1-4; D uncertain. This CDR3 comprises 14 residues. Trimming removed 1 base at V and 0 bases at J, with 4 bases between. CDR1 is SGHRS, CDR2 YFSETQ, per germline. CDR3 residues: CASSLSATNEKLFF. Here the CDR3 DNA reads TGCGCCAGCAGCTTGAGCGCAACTAATGAAAAACTGTTTTTT.

The rearrangement joins TRBV7-2 to TRBJ2-5; 9 nucleotides line up with TRBD2. The CDR3 length is 14 residues. Trimming took 6 bases from V and 5 from J; bases not matched to a gene: 7. Germline lookup yields CDR1 SGHTA and CDR2 FQGNSA. The CDR3 protein is CASRLGLAGETQYF. DNA of the CDR3: TGTGCCAGCAGGCTGGGACTAGCCGGGGAGACCCAGTACTTC.

The rearrangement links TRBV2 to TRBJ1-1; tentatively, D is TRBD1 (5 bases). The germline V gene encodes CDR1 SNHLY and CDR2 FYNNEI. The V end was cut by 3 bases, the J end by 1 base, with 12 bases between. The CDR3 totals 15 residues. Here the CDR3 reads CASSELQGWNTEAFF. The CDR3 region has the DNA TGTGCCAGCAGTGAGCTCCAGGGTTGGAACACTGAAGCTTTCTTT.

V and J are TRBV3-1 (or the pseudogene TRBV3-2) and TRBJ2-7; the match to TRBD2 covers 8 bases. V shed 1 base, J shed 6 bases, and the junction held 11 bases outside the gene matches. This CDR3 has 16 amino acids. The V gene's germline CDR1 is LGHDT and CDR2 YNNKEL (reference sequence). CDR3 sequence (DNA): TGTGCCAGCAGCCAAGGGGGAGGGACTAGAGGTCCCGAGCAGTACTTC. Translation: CASSQGGGTRGPEQYF.

J is TRBJ2-2 and V is TRBV2; D is ambiguous. There are 12 residues in the CDR3. Per the germline V gene, CDR1 is SNHLY and CDR2 is FYNNEI. V dropped 10 bases and J dropped 3 bases, with 9 bases sitting between them. The CDR3: CAKTRDTGELFF. The CDR3 DNA is TGTGCCAAAACCCGGGACACCGGGGAGCTGTTTTTT.

The chain combines TRBV7-2 with TRBJ2-3; the match to TRBD2 covers 13 bases. The junction had 6 bases not matched to a gene; V was cut back by 4 bases and J by 5 bases. Looked up from germline, CDR1 is SGHTA and CDR2 is FQGNSA. This CDR3 spans 16 amino acids. The CDR3 DNA reads TGTGCCAGCAGCTACGGACTAGCGGGGGATCTAGATACGCAGTATTTT. It codes for CASSYGLAGDLDTQYF. The variable domain in full, with the rest retrieved from reference TRBV7-2 and TRBJ2-3, is GAGVSQSPSNKVTEKGKDVELRCDPISGHTALYWYRQSLGQGLEFLIYFQGNSAPDKSGLPSDRFSAERTGGSVSTLTIQRTQQEDSAVYLCASSYGLAGDLDTQYFGPGTRLTVL.

This CDR3 is CASSPPGKLPVYGYTF. CDR3 coding DNA: TGTGCCAGCTCACCCCCGGGAAAGCTACCCGTCTATGGCTACACCTTC. V gene TRBV18 combines with J gene TRBJ1-2, with D unresolved. The V end lost 3 bases, the J end lost 4 bases, and 18 bases lay between the germline ends. The CDR3 length is 16 residues. CDR1 is KGHSH, CDR2 LQKENI, per germline.